This TCR beta chain was recovered during a study of OX40 agonist ivuxolimab in advanced cancers. As for the study more broadly: The costimulatory receptor OX40 (CD134) was targeted by ivuxolimab, a fully human IgG2 agonistic monoclonal antibody. The paper describes the monotherapy dose-escalation part (N of about 52 patients) of the phase I trial of ivuxolimab. Patients were allowed to have had prior anti-PD-1, anti-PD-L1 or anti-CTLA-4 therapy, and around 40% of the dose-escalation patients had previously received checkpoint inhibitors. In the dose-escalation cohort, more than 75% of patients were male, and the mean age was approximately 60 years, with a range of roughly 20 to 85. The purpose of peripheral TCRbeta sequencing was to test whether ivuxolimab changed TCR sequence diversity and led to clonal T-cell expansion. Among the approximately 50 dose-escalation patients, about 19 had hepatocellular carcinoma, roughly 15 melanoma, 9 renal cell carcinoma and 9 head and neck cancer. Three dose-escalation patients achieved partial responses, one with hepatocellular carcinoma and two with cutaneous melanoma. Intravenous ivuxolimab was administered to patients every 2 weeks at six dose levels: 0.01, 0.1, 0.3, 1.5, 3 and 10 mg/kg. Broad study findings and their caveats: The antigen specificity of the clonally expanded peripheral T cells was not determined. In the 0.1-3.0 mg/kg groups, partial responders had among the lowest normalized peripheral clonal expansion, particularly in CD8+ T cells. Low levels of normalized T-cell clonal expansion were also seen in some patients who did not respond. Clonal expansion of both CD4+ and CD8+ blood T cells was observed from baseline to week 6 at doses 0.1 to 3.0 mg/kg. On average, CD8+ T cells showed more expanded clones than CD4+ T cells after ivuxolimab.

Patients with autoimmune disease history or receiving systemic immunosuppression were excluded from the trial. Peripheral blood for TCR sequencing was drawn from every dose cohort at baseline, at cycle 4 day 1 and at cycle 7 day 1. The samples were drawn from a first-in-human, open-label, multicenter phase I dose-escalation trial of ivuxolimab. Adults with locally advanced or metastatic melanoma, renal cell, hepatocellular, or head and neck squamous cell carcinoma were enrolled in the trial. CD4+ and CD8+ T cells were sorted separately from peripheral blood before TCR sequencing. Remarks on this clone: The clone's antigen remains unknown. No base-level quality is on record; no much larger clone is a single base apart.

For sequencing of the TCRbeta CDR3 region, genomic DNA was extracted from the sorted cells. The immunoSEQ Assay was used for sequencing of TCRbeta CDR3 regions. TCRdb provides this immuneACCESS table in a form limited to in-frame rearrangements. Some clones are lacking; in checked studies, under half of them reflect an unresolved V gene, and why the rest are absent is not known. The sample table contains roughly 65,000 clones; only one count was recorded for 82% of them. 11% of the sample is taken by the ten largest. This clonotype was obtained from an adult with an advanced solid tumor such as melanoma, head and neck, liver or kidney cancer. The source was CD4+ or CD8+ T cells sorted from blood, collected in a trial of the OX40 agonist ivuxolimab.

The CDR3 loop reads CASSSTSGGAGELFF. The DNA sequence is given as TGTGCCAGCAGCTCGACTAGCGGGGGGGCCGGGGAGCTGTTTTTT. Recombination connected TRBV7-6 to TRBJ2-2; TRBD2 matches 14 bases in the middle. CDR3 length: 15 amino acids, cysteine to phenylalanine. Only the CDR3 portion is preserved as DNA: 45 bases, with reading frame beginning at the first base. CDR1 and CDR2, per the germline V gene, are SGHVS and FNYEAQ. V is trimmed back by 4 bases and J by 6 bases, and the junction contains 1 base that no gene match accounts for.